Listed here are 25 T cell receptor beta chains from one sample, sequenced in a study of shared T cell receptors in the human thymus. Libraries were prepared by immunoSEQ multiplex PCR; TCRdb keeps only in-frame clonotypes and omits some of them. The sample yields approximately 660,000 clones, 85% to 90% seen once. These data were likewise used in another study, on human thymus T cells.

Sequencing was done on a sample of thymocytes. The receptor set was obtained from a boy in the first two years of life with a congenital heart defect.

This sequence joins TRBV19 and TRBJ2-3; 7 nucleotides agree with TRBD2. V shed 5 bases and J 1 base; nucleotides not matched to a gene: 15. CDR3 size: 18 residues. Per germline, CDR1 LNHDA and CDR2 SQIVND (reference sequence). As DNA, the CDR3 is TGTGCCAGTAGTGACAAAGGCGGGAGCGGGACCCGCACAGATACGCAGTATTTT. Its translation: CASSDKGGSGTRTDTQYF.

The chain is built from TRBV6-6 and TRBJ2-7; the match to TRBD2 covers 7 bases. CDR1 MNHNY and CDR2 SVGAGI come from the germline V gene (reference sequence). The CDR3 consists of 13 residues. J lost 4 bases, V lost 7 bases, and 7 bases had no gene match. This CDR3 is CASTWRERYEQYF. CDR3 nucleotide sequence: TGTGCCAGCACGTGGCGGGAGAGGTACGAGCAGTACTTC.

The V call is TRBV19, the J call TRBJ2-5; TRBD1 matches 7 bases. The germline gives CDR1 LNHDA, CDR2 SQIVND (reference sequence). Trimming at V came to 3 bases and at J to 3 bases, leaving 7 bases not matched to a gene. The length of the CDR3 is 15 residues. The CDR3 DNA is TGTGCCAGTAGTATCAGGGGGAACGTCGAAGAGACCCAGTACTTC. Translating it yields CASSIRGNVEETQYF.

This clone was seen just once. The chain uses TRBV21-1 and TRBJ2-5; whether TRBD2, the table's D call, matches the DNA was not checked. TRBV21-1 is designated a pseudogene. The CDR3 length is 19 residues. The CDR3 DNA reads as TGTGCCAGCAGCAAGACTAGCGGAAATATAAACTACGTCCAAGAGACCCAGTACTTC. Protein sequence: CASSKTSGNINYVQETQYF.

V gene TRBV7-8 combines with J gene TRBJ2-7, with 13 bases that match TRBD2. Germline V gene data show CDR1 as SGHVS and CDR2 as FQNEAQ. V lost 6 bases to trimming and J lost 5 bases; unmatched junction nucleotides: 7. This CDR3 has 15 amino acids. The CDR3 DNA reads as TGTGCCAGCAGGGGGGGACTAGCGGGAAACGACGAGCAGTACTTC. It specifies CASRGGLAGNDEQYF.

This chain uses TRBV28 with TRBJ2-3; 9 nucleotides line up with TRBD2. The CDR3 has 20 amino acids. The germline V gene has CDR1 MDHEN and CDR2 SYDVKM. With V trimmed by 4 bases and J by 8 bases, 25 bases remained unmatched. The CDR3, as DNA: TGTGCCAGCAGTTGGGGCCCCGAGCGGAGCGGGAGGCTCCCTTGCGCTACGCAGTATTTT. This codes for CASSWGPERSGRLPCATQYF.

The chain uses TRBV28 and TRBJ1-5, with 7 bases matching TRBD1. The germline gives CDR1 MDHEN, CDR2 SYDVKM. J gave up 4 bases and V 4 bases, and 13 bases lay outside the gene matches. This CDR3 has 17 amino acids. For the CDR3, the DNA is TGTGCCAGCAGTTCTTTCCCGGGACAGTCCGGTAATCAGCCCCAGCATTTT. This sequence encodes CASSSFPGQSGNQPQHF.

This clone turned up a few times. CDR3 amino acids: CASSLDYPGTVNEKLFF. As DNA, the CDR3 is TGCGCCAGCAGCTTGGACTACCCCGGGACAGTTAATGAAAAACTGTTTTTT. The chain combines TRBV5-1 with TRBJ1-4, with TRBD1 identical over 7 bases. This CDR3 is built from 17 residues. CDR1 and CDR2 (germline): SGHRS, YFSETQ. The ends lost 0 bases at V and 4 bases at J; junction bases unmatched: 9.

This clone has a single count. The V and J genes are TRBV12-5 and TRBJ2-7, with 8 positions matching TRBD2. The CDR3 extends over 14 amino acids. From germline, CDR1 is LGHNT and CDR2 FRNRAP. With V trimmed by 3 bases and J by 6 bases, 7 bases remained unmatched. The DNA of the CDR3 is TGTGCTAGTGGTTTAAGCGGGAGTGACCGCGAGCAGTACTTC. It translates to CASGLSGSDREQYF.

The chain has TRBV6-1 and TRBJ2-7, with 9 nucleotides matching TRBD1. The CDR3 is made up of 13 amino acids. The J segment lost 6 bases and the V segment lost 11 bases, leaving 11 bases of the junction unmatched. In germline, CDR1 is MNHNS, CDR2 SASEGT. For the CDR3, the DNA is TGTGCCGCAGGTGGGACAGGGTCCGCCGAGCAGTACTTC. Translated, it gives CAAGGTGSAEQYF.

This clone was recorded only once. The gene calls are TRBV19 and TRBJ2-5, with D maybe TRBD1 (5 bases). The V gene's germline CDR1 is LNHDA and CDR2 SQIVND (reference sequence). The CDR3 is made up of 14 amino acids. The V end lost 3 bases, the J end lost 3 bases, and 11 bases lay between the germline ends. CDR3: CASSIRGSKETQYF. The CDR3, as DNA: TGTGCCAGTAGTATTAGGGGATCCAAAGAGACCCAGTACTTC.

The chain employs TRBV23-1 and TRBJ2-7; 7 bases are a match to TRBD1. TRBV23-1 is filed as an ORF, its function uncertain. V dropped 8 bases and J dropped 0; count of bases not matched to a gene: 10. CDR3 length equals 15 residues. The CDR3 sequence is CASFPTPGGSYEQYF. CDR3 in DNA: TGCGCCAGCTTCCCAACCCCAGGGGGCTCCTACGAGCAGTACTTC.

The chain combines TRBV14 with TRBJ2-2; 8 nucleotides agree with TRBD2. Looked up from germline, CDR1 is SGHDN and CDR2 is FVKESK. The CDR3 is 20 amino acids. After removal of 1 base from V and 2 bases from J, the junction contained 15 bases not matched to a gene. The CDR3 is CASSQGGRERAGDNTGELFF. The CDR3, as DNA: TGTGCCAGCAGCCAAGGGGGCAGGGAAAGAGCGGGAGATAACACCGGGGAGCTGTTTTTT.

This rearrangement joins TRBV5-1 to TRBJ2-7; D is perhaps TRBD2 (5 bases). There are 14 residues in the CDR3. The germline V gene encodes CDR1 SGHRS and CDR2 YFSETQ. V was shortened by 1 base and J by 2 bases, with 10 bases between the two germline ends. The CDR3 reads CASSLPGFPYEQYF. The CDR3 bases are TGCGCCAGCAGCTTGCCGGGGTTCCCCTACGAGCAGTACTTC.

V is TRBV7-9 and J is TRBJ1-1, with D unclear. V was pared by 11 bases and J by 1 base, with 11 bases between. Germline V gene data show CDR1 as SEHNR and CDR2 as FQNEAQ (reference sequence). This CDR3 spans 12 amino acids. The CDR3: CAREAQNTEAFF. In nucleotides, the CDR3 is TGTGCCCGCGAGGCGCAGAACACTGAAGCTTTCTTT.

V and J are TRBV7-9 and TRBJ1-2; D remains unclear. Looked up from germline, CDR1 is SEHNR and CDR2 is FQNEAQ (reference sequence). Trimming took off 2 bases at V and 8 bases at J, with 12 bases between the two ends. The CDR3 spans 13 residues. The DNA of the CDR3 is TGTGCCAGCAGCTTACCGCAGACTAGAGGCTACACCTTC. Protein product: CASSLPQTRGYTF.

This clone was recorded once. This rearrangement joins TRBV28 to TRBJ2-7; 8 bases align to TRBD2. CDR3 length equals 15 residues. Germline loops: CDR1 MDHEN, CDR2 SYDVKM. J lost 3 bases, V lost 4 bases, and 8 bases had no gene match. Here the CDR3 DNA reads TGTGCCAGCAGTTCGACTAGCGAGGTTTTCTACGAGCAGTACTTC. Protein: CASSSTSEVFYEQYF.

The CDR3 sequence: CASSLGGQGKGSYQPQHF. CDR3 DNA sequence: TGTGCCAGCAGCTTGGGGGGGCAGGGGAAAGGGAGCTATCAGCCCCAGCATTTT. The genes are TRBV5-8 and TRBJ1-5, with D tentatively TRBD1 (6 bases). CDR3 size: 18 residues. The germline V gene has CDR1 SGHTS and CDR2 YDEGEE. The V gene lost 0 bases and the J gene lost 5 bases, with 21 bases spanning the gap.

CDR3 DNA sequence: TGTGCCAGCAGCCCCTTGGGGCGGGAGGCCTCCTACGAGCAGTACTTC. Its translation is CASSPLGREASYEQYF. The genes are TRBV7-6 and TRBJ2-7; 8 bases agree with TRBD2. CDR1 and CDR2 from the germline V gene are SGHVS and FNYEAQ. CDR3 length equals 16 residues. J was trimmed by 0 bases and V by 5 bases; bases with no gene match: 9.

The chain is built from TRBV15 and TRBJ2-1, with D perhaps matching TRBD1 (5 bases). The germline CDR1 and CDR2 sequences are LNHNV and YYDKDF (reference sequence). This CDR3 is 16 amino acids long. V lost 3 bases to trimming and J lost 2 bases, with 14 bases between them. DNA for the CDR3: TGTGCCACCAGCAGGAGAAAACAGGAGACCTACAATGAGCAGTTCTTC. This codes for CATSRRKQETYNEQFF.

The chain combines TRBV30 with TRBJ2-1; the match to TRBD2 covers 9 bases. The CDR3 spans 13 residues. V was clipped by 8 bases and J by 8 bases; unmatched bases: 10. In germline, CDR1 is GTSNPN, CDR2 SVGIG (reference sequence). CDR3 loop: CARGSGRDDEQFF. CDR3 bases: TGTGCCCGGGGTAGCGGGAGAGACGATGAGCAGTTCTTC.

This chain uses TRBV19 with TRBJ1-3, with a weak D call TRBD1 (5 bases). Germline loops: CDR1 LNHDA, CDR2 SQIVND (reference sequence). This CDR3 has 15 residues. The V and J ends lost 6 bases and 7 bases respectively, with 19 bases between them. CDR3 sequence reads: CASRSGTPEGNTIYF. The DNA for the CDR3 is TGTGCCAGTAGGTCCGGGACTCCCGAGGGGAACACCATATATTTT.

The V and J genes are TRBV6-1 and TRBJ2-7; 7 bases are a match to TRBD2. The V segment lost 4 bases and the J segment 3 bases; nucleotides outside the gene matches: 9. This CDR3 region has 15 residues. CDR1 is MNHNS and CDR2 is SASEGT in the germline V gene. CDR3 residues: CASSGRGRGDYEQYF. DNA for the CDR3: TGTGCCAGCAGTGGCCGCGGGAGAGGTGACTACGAGCAGTACTTC.

In nucleotides, the CDR3 is TGTGCCAGCAGCTCTCTAAGCGGGAGGGCCGGCTCTGGGGCCAACGTCCTGACTTTC. Protein sequence: CASSSLSGRAGSGANVLTF. This rearrangement joins TRBV5-6 to TRBJ2-6; 10 bases are shared with TRBD2. V lost 3 bases and J lost 0; bases outside the gene matches: 9. CDR1 is SGHDT, CDR2 YYEEEE, per germline. The CDR3 contains 19 residues.

The gene calls are TRBV28 and TRBJ2-5; no clear D. This CDR3 spans 14 amino acids. V shed 5 bases and J shed 1 base, with 11 bases lying between them. Germline V lookup: CDR1 MDHEN, CDR2 SYDVKM. The CDR3 loop reads CASSLFPPQETQYF. The CDR3 DNA follows: TGTGCCAGCAGTCTTTTTCCCCCCCAAGAGACCCAGTACTTC.